Listed here is a single T cell receptor beta chain. V lost 3 bases, J lost 3 bases, and 15 bases lay in between. Germline values: CDR1 SGHRS, CDR2 YFSETQ. The CDR3 is made up of 16 amino acids. Sequencing was performed with immunoSEQ multiplex PCR; in TCRdb, only in-frame clones are kept and a portion is missing. The data show 70,000 to 95,000 clones, approximately 91% seen once. The sample belongs to a study of T cells in localized non-small cell lung cancer. The genes are TRBV5-1 and TRBJ1-4; the D gene is possibly TRBD1 (5 bases). The specimen was PBMCs, collected before any cancer treatment. The TCR comes from a woman aged 35-75 years with stage II squamous cell lung carcinoma. The CDR3 DNA follows: TGCGCCAGCAGCTGGGACCCACCCGAAGCTAATGAAAAACTGTTTTTT. Translating it yields CASSWDPPEANEKLFF.